This T cell receptor beta chain is from a study of cytomegalovirus exposure and HLA in healthy donors. Both 60 Vbeta primers and 13 Jbeta primers went into the PCR. Sequenced by immunoSEQ multiplex PCR; TCRdb stores in-frame clones only, minus some. The sample has approximately 110,000 clones, 82% seen once. Sequences were obtained from PBMCs. The clonotype was recovered from a man aged 30 to 39 in good health and CMV-seropositive.

The CDR3 reads CASSTPGLGYEQYF. The CDR3 DNA is TGTGCCAGTAGTACTCCAGGGTTGGGCTACGAGCAGTACTTC. The J gene is TRBJ2-7, the V gene TRBV19; D might be TRBD1 (5 bases). CDR1 is LNHDA and CDR2 is SQIVND in the germline V gene (reference sequence). Trimming took off 4 bases at V and 3 bases at J, with 13 bases between the two ends. The CDR3 runs 14 residues.